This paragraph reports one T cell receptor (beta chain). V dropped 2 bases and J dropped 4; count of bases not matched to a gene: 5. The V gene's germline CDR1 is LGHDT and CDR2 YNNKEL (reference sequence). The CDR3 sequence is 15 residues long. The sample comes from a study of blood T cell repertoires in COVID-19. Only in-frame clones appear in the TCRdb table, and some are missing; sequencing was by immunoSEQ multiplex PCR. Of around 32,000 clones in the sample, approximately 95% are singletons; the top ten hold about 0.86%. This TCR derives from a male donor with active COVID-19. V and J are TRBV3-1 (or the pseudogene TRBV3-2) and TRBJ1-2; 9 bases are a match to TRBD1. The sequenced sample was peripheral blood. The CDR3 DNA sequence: TGTGCCAGCAGCCAACTAACGACAGGGGGCTATGGCTACACCTTC. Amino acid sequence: CASSQLTTGGYGYTF.